This T cell receptor beta chain stems from a study of T cell responses to AZD1222 COVID-19 vaccine. Pooled together were second doses at about 4 or about 12 weeks. This CDR3 region has 12 residues. Germline assignment: CDR1 LGHDT and CDR2 YNNKEL (reference sequence). Trimming took 5 bases from V and 2 from J, leaving 6 bases between them. Profiled with immunoSEQ multiplex PCR; TCRdb holds only in-frame clones, not every one. This table has some 180,000 clones, 94% appearing once. The chain links TRBV3-1 (or the pseudogene TRBV3-2) to TRBJ1-1; the D is unclear. The input for sequencing was peripheral blood, taken 28 days after the second AZD1222 dose. The clonotype was recovered from an adult who received the AZD1222 COVID-19 vaccine. The DNA for the CDR3 is TGTGCCAGCAGCGTACCTAACACTGAAGCTTTCTTT. Translated: CASSVPNTEAFF.